This T cell receptor beta chain was sequenced during a study of PD-1 blockade in classical Hodgkin lymphoma. Study-level results: Baseline diversity resembling that of newly diagnosed patients was seen in complete responders.

As for time point: cycle 4 day 1 (C4D1), after less than 7 weeks of nivolumab. All patients experienced relapse after autologous stem cell transplantation, and brentuximab vedotin exposure was variable. Repertoires were generated with immunoSEQ multiplex PCR, while TCRdb's copy carries only in-frame clones and drops some. Altogether under 130,000 clones are present, 89% being singletons, with the ten largest covering around a fifth. Comment on this clone: What it recognizes is unknown.

This receptor was obtained from a human donor with classical Hodgkin lymphoma. The sequenced sample was peripheral blood mononuclear cells (PBMCs), obtained before the fourth cycle of nivolumab.

This CDR3 is CASSQRVAGGTGEQFF. Written as DNA, the CDR3 is TGCGCCAGCAGCCAAAGGGTGGCGGGAGGTACGGGCGAGCAGTTCTTC. The J gene is TRBJ2-1, the V gene TRBV4-3; the match to TRBD2 covers 8 bases. Trimming removed 2 bases from V and 10 bases from J; junction bases left unmatched: 13. CDR1 and CDR2 from the germline V gene are LGHNA and YSLEER. The CDR3 totals 16 residues.